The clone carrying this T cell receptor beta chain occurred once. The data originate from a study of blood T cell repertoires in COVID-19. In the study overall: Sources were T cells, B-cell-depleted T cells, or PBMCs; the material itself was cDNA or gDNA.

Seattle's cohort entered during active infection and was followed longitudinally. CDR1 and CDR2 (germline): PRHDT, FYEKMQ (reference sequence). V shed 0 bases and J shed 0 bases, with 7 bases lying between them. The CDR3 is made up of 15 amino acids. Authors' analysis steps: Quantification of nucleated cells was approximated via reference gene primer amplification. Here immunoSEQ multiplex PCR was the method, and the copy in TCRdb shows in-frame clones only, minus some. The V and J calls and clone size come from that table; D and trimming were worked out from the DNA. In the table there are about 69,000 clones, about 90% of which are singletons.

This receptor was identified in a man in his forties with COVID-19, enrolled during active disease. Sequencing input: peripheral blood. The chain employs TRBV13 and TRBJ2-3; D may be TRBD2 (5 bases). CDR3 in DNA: TGTGCCAGCAGCTTAGGGCGGACTAGCACAGATACGCAGTATTTT. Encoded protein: CASSLGRTSTDTQYF.